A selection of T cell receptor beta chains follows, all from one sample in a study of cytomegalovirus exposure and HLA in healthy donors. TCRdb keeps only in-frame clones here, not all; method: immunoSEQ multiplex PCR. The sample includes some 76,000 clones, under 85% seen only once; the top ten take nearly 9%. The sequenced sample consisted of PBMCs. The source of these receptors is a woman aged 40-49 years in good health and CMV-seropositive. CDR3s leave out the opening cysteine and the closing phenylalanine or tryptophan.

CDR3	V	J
ASSAGTGGHEQY	TRBV2	TRBJ2-7
ASSRGDRRGTDTQY	TRBV4-2	TRBJ2-3
ARGNNEQF	TRBV13	TRBJ2-1
ASSRVGHEQF	TRBV6-5	TRBJ2-1
ASSLGRVTGELF	TRBV5-4	TRBJ2-2
ASSTTGLNTEAF	TRBV6-5	TRBJ1-1
ASSQDYGRGRETQY	TRBV4-1	TRBJ2-5
ASRQRQGRNEQY	TRBV28	TRBJ2-7
ASRAGTSTTYEQY	TRBV5-1	.
SVEVVRNQPQH	TRBV29-1	TRBJ1-5
ASSPRLAGGRDTQY	TRBV7-2	TRBJ2-3
ASSLSPPRVSSTDTQY	TRBV28	TRBJ2-3
ATSGGGLETQY	TRBV15	TRBJ2-5
ASSITGNVDVDERDNSPLH	TRBV28	TRBJ1-6
ASSREYRVNTGELF	TRBV4-3	TRBJ2-2
ASRGGGNQPQH	TRBV7-3	TRBJ1-5
ASSWTAEKLF	TRBV6-5	TRBJ1-4
ASSSPTGVSYEQY	TRBV21-1	TRBJ2-7
ASGPSGTGYKQY	TRBV14	TRBJ2-7
ASSLTGLSTDTQY	TRBV5-1	TRBJ2-3
ASSLDSGGTQY	TRBV27	TRBJ2-5
ASSRDSYGYT	TRBV6-5	TRBJ1-2
ASSPSRDSTSYEQY	TRBV14	TRBJ2-7
ASSVVGTGYREQY	TRBV9	TRBJ2-7
ASSQGGTFSGNTIY	TRBV7-6	TRBJ1-3
ASSLEPNNEKLF	TRBV5-1	TRBJ1-4
ASSLQLAGGRRLTGELF	TRBV5-8	TRBJ2-2
ASSEVPGPQYEQF	TRBV5-5	TRBJ2-1
AWSVSSATEAF	TRBV30	TRBJ1-1
AISGDTAGYEQY	TRBV10-3	TRBJ2-7
ASSLTRGGYNEQF	TRBV7-9	TRBJ2-1
ASSMRGGLGTGELF	TRBV11-3	TRBJ2-2
ASTRAYPPYEQY	TRBV28	TRBJ2-7
AWRGTGSYEQY	TRBV30	TRBJ2-7
ASSVLDSRLSYNEQF	TRBV9	TRBJ2-1
ASSRSQGASYTGELF	TRBV19	TRBJ2-2
ASIQGGNQPQH	TRBV28	TRBJ1-5
ASSIGTGNSYEQY	TRBV19	TRBJ2-7
AYGLAGGYGTQY	TRBV30	TRBJ2-5
ASSIREGNYGYT	TRBV11-2	TRBJ1-2
ATSRDPRTGGIYGYT	TRBV15	TRBJ1-2
ASSLDPGRGGELF	TRBV11-2	TRBJ2-2
ASSLKHEQF	TRBV28	TRBJ2-1
ASSFGPGLTYEQY	TRBV27	TRBJ2-7
ASIEGGTGANVLT	TRBV6-1	TRBJ2-6
ASSQEAALDQPQH	TRBV4-2	TRBJ1-5
AIRGQGTGELF	TRBV19	TRBJ2-2
ASSLASQSTDTQY	TRBV7-2	TRBJ2-3
ASSLGHLTDTQY	TRBV27	TRBJ2-3
ASSGRGGNQPQH	TRBV19	TRBJ1-5